Listed below are T cell receptor beta chains from one sample, sequenced in a study of response to subunit inactivated influenza vaccine. TCRdb re-called the RT-PCR reads through MiXCR, storing one row per CDR3 protein. The sample has hundreds of thousands of distinct CDR3 sequences; 12% are singletons. The source was PBMCs from blood, collected on the day of vaccination. The receptors shown here come from a man between 50 and 59 years old who received an inactivated influenza vaccine. CDR3s include the opening cysteine and the closing phenylalanine or tryptophan. Fields, in order: V gene, clone size, J gene, CDR3 length, D gene, CDR3 DNA, CDR3 protein. A D gene is named only where the DNA matches it firmly. A clone size is listed for some rows: how often the clone was seen (once, few, many), or a class if it is expanded.

TRBV10-2,few,TRBJ1-5,15,TRBD1,TGCGCCAGCAGTGAGCGGGGGACAGTCAATCAGCCCCAGCATTTT,CASSERGTVNQPQHF
TRBV12-3/TRBV12-4,many,TRBJ2-5,13,-,TGTGCCAGCAGTTTCGACCAAGCGGAGACCCAGTACTTC,CASSFDQAETQYF
TRBV20-1,few,TRBJ2-3,18,TRBD2,TGCAGTGCTAGAGATAGAATGTCTAGCGGGGGAGGTACAGATACGCAGTATTTT,CSARDRMSSGGGTDTQYF
TRBV7-9,few,TRBJ2-7,12,-,TGTGCCAGCAGCTGGGACGCGTACGAGCAGTACTTC,CASSWDAYEQYF
TRBV7-2,-,TRBJ2-1,14,-,TGTGCCAGCAGCTTCGGACTGTTCTACAATGAGCAGTTCTTC,CASSFGLFYNEQFF
TRBV12-3/TRBV12-4,-,TRBJ1-5,13,-,TGTGCCAGCAGTTTGAGGACGAATCAGCCCCAGCATTTT,CASSLRTNQPQHF
TRBV4-1,few,TRBJ1-2,14,-,TGCGCCAGCAGACCGCACGGCGGGGGCTATGGCTACACCTTC,CASRPHGGGYGYTF
TRBV7-8,many,TRBJ2-2,17,-,TGTGCCAGCAGCTTAGGGCTAGAGGTGTGGGTCACCGGGGAGCTGTTTTTT,CASSLGLEVWVTGELFF
TRBV7-2,-,TRBJ1-5,16,TRBD1,TGTGCCAGCAGCTTAGGCCCTACAGGGGTGGATCAGCCCCAGCATTTT,CASSLGPTGVDQPQHF
TRBV7-6,few,TRBJ1-1,13,TRBD1,TGTGCCAGCTCGACAGGGTTGGGCACTGAAGCTTTCTTT,CASSTGLGTEAFF
TRBV21-1,-,TRBJ1-5,12,-,TGTGCCAGCAGCCACCCTGGCGACGGGCAGCATTTT,CASSHPGDGQHF
TRBV6-2/TRBV6-3,few,TRBJ2-7,14,-,TGTGCCAGCAGTTATGGAGGGGCCCTCTACGAGCAGTACTTC,CASSYGGALYEQYF
TRBV15,-,TRBJ1-4,16,-,TGTGCCACCAGCAGAGATCCACAGGTCGGGGGTGAAAAACTGTTTTTT,CATSRDPQVGGEKLFF
TRBV6-2/TRBV6-3,-,TRBJ2-2,17,-,TGTGCCAGCAGTTACTCGATGGGTGGGGCGAACACCGGGGAGCTGTTTTTT,CASSYSMGGANTGELFF
TRBV11-2,few,TRBJ2-7,15,-,TGTGCCAGCAGCTTAGATTTTTTGTCGGCTTACGAGCAGTACTTC,CASSLDFLSAYEQYF
TRBV7-3,once,TRBJ2-3,16,-,TGTGCCAGCAGCTCCCCGGGGCTAGCGAGCACAGATACGCAGTATTTT,CASSSPGLASTDTQYF
TRBV6-4,few,TRBJ1-6,15,-,TGTGCCAGCAGTGACTCGAAAGATTCGAACTCACCCCTCCACTTT,CASSDSKDSNSPLHF
TRBV7-9,few,TRBJ2-2,17,TRBD1,TGTGCCAGCAGCCGCAGCGGGACAGGGGCGTCCACCGGGGAGCTGTTTTTT,CASSRSGTGASTGELFF
TRBV27,many,TRBJ2-7,13,-,TGTGCCAGCAGTTTATCAGGGTCGGGGGAGCAGTACTTC,CASSLSGSGEQYF
TRBV5-1,many,TRBJ2-2,15,-,TGCGCCAGCAGCTTGGGTAGGGCGAACACCGGGGAGCTGTTTTTT,CASSLGRANTGELFF
TRBV4-2,-,TRBJ2-5,15,TRBD1,TGTGCCAGCAGCCACGGCACTACAGGGGTAGAGACCCAGTACTTC,CASSHGTTGVETQYF
TRBV29-1,-,TRBJ2-1,13,-,TGCAGCGTCCGAGGCAAACGGTACAATGAGCAGTTCTTC,CSVRGKRYNEQFF
TRBV7-9,few,TRBJ2-7,15,TRBD2,TGTGCCAGCAGCTTAGTTGCGGGGGGCCTCTACGAGCAGTACTTC,CASSLVAGGLYEQYF
TRBV6-1,few,TRBJ1-5,14,-,TGTGCCAGCAGAAGAGATGCGAGCAATCAGCCCCAGCATTTT,CASRRDASNQPQHF
TRBV6-2/TRBV6-3,-,TRBJ2-1,14,TRBD1,TGTGCCAGCAGCCGCGGACAGGGTCGAGGTGAGCAGTTCTTC,CASSRGQGRGEQFF
TRBV7-9,-,TRBJ2-5,14,TRBD2,TGTGCCAGCAGCTACGGACTAGCGGGAGAGACCCAGTACTTC,CASSYGLAGETQYF
TRBV7-3,-,TRBJ2-1,13,-,TGTGCCAGCAGCTTAACCCCCGGGAATGAGCAGTTCTTC,CASSLTPGNEQFF
TRBV4-3,-,TRBJ2-3,16,-,TGCGCCAGCAGCCAAGAGCGTAGCTGGAGTCTCTATACGCAGTATTTT,CASSQERSWSLYTQYF
TRBV5-1,many,TRBJ1-2,13,-,TGCGCCAGCAGCTCCACGGGGGACTATGGCTACACCTTC,CASSSTGDYGYTF
TRBV11-2,-,TRBJ2-1,19,TRBD2,TGTGCCAGCAGCTTAGGAGGGGCTAGCGGGGGGCTACTTCTAAATGAGCAGTTCTTC,CASSLGGASGGLLLNEQFF
TRBV4-1,many,TRBJ2-3,12,-,TGCGCCAGCAGCCAGCAGGGAGATACGCAGTATTTT,CASSQQGDTQYF
TRBV6-2/TRBV6-3,-,TRBJ2-7,12,-,TGTGCCAGCAGTTCCCCTGGAGGACTCCAGTACTTC,CASSSPGGLQYF
TRBV29-1,many,TRBJ2-1,14,TRBD2,TGCAGCGTGGGTTCCGGGACTAGCGGGATCGAGCAGTTCTTC,CSVGSGTSGIEQFF
TRBV20-1,-,TRBJ2-5,15,TRBD2,TGCAGTGCTAGCAAGGGACTAGCGGGGGGGGAGACCCAGTACTTC,CSASKGLAGGETQYF
TRBV28,-,TRBJ1-2,13,-,TGTGCCAGCAGTTTATCGGCCGTCTATGGCTACACCTTC,CASSLSAVYGYTF
TRBV12-3/TRBV12-4,many,TRBJ2-5,11,-,TGTGCCAGCAGCCGAAAAGAGACCCAGTACTTC,CASSRKETQYF
TRBV20-1,few,TRBJ1-1,13,-,TGCAGTGCTAGAGTCCGACCCAGCTCTGAAGCTTTCTTT,CSARVRPSSEAFF
TRBV6-1,few,TRBJ1-5,16,-,TGTGCCAGCAGTGAAGCTGCGCAATATAGCAATCAGCCCCAGCATTTT,CASSEAAQYSNQPQHF
TRBV10-3,-,TRBJ1-3,18,-,TGTGCCTTCAGTACAAGGCGAGGAAGGGGGAAGATTGGAAACACCATATATTTT,CAFSTRRGRGKIGNTIYF
TRBV12-3/TRBV12-4,few,TRBJ1-4,16,-,TGTGCCAGCAGCTTAGTCCCGGGACGGGGAAGTGAAAAACTGTTTTTT,CASSLVPGRGSEKLFF